These 10 T cell receptor beta chains were sequenced from one sample in a study of OX40 agonist ivuxolimab in advanced cancers. Profiled with immunoSEQ multiplex PCR; TCRdb holds only in-frame clones, not every one. The data show tens of thousands of clones, with approximately 94% seen just once and roughly 13% held by the top ten. This sample comprised CD4+ or CD8+ T cells sorted from blood, obtained in a trial of the OX40 agonist ivuxolimab. These receptors came from an adult with an advanced solid tumor such as melanoma, head and neck, liver or kidney cancer.

The chain uses TRBV19 and TRBJ1-1; no reliable D call. V lost 7 bases and J 1 base, leaving 4 bases between the germline ends. Germline CDR1 LNHDA, CDR2 SQIVND (reference sequence). CDR3 length equals 11 residues. The CDR3, as DNA: TGTGCCAGTAATGCGAACACTGAAGCTTTCTTT. It specifies CASNANTEAFF.

The V and J genes are TRBV2 and TRBJ1-4; no clear D. The CDR3 is 17 residues long. The V end lost 4 bases, the J end lost 4 bases, and 19 bases lay between the germline ends. From germline, CDR1 is SNHLY and CDR2 FYNNEI. In nucleotides, the CDR3 is TGTGCCAGCAGTGGAGACCTCCTACAGTCCTTTAATGAAAAACTGTTTTTT. This codes for CASSGDLLQSFNEKLFF. The whole variable domain, filled in from reference TRBV2 and TRBJ1-4, reads EPEVTQTPSHQVTQMGQEVILRCVPISNHLYFYWYRQILGQKVEFLVSFYNNEISEKSEIFDDQFSVERPDGSNFTLKIRSTKLEDSAMYFCASSGDLLQSFNEKLFFGSGTQLSVL.

The chain is built from TRBV2 and TRBJ1-4; D not certain. Germline loops: CDR1 SNHLY, CDR2 FYNNEI. V was cut by 5 bases and J by 0 bases, with 10 bases left in between. CDR3 length: 15 amino acids. The CDR3 DNA follows: TGTGCCAGCAGTCGATTGGATGCAACTAATGAAAAACTGTTTTTT. This translates into CASSRLDATNEKLFF.

This chain links TRBV6-5 with TRBJ1-1; no reliable D call. CDR3 length equals 15 residues. Trimming shortened V by 0 bases and J by 0 bases, and 8 bases separated the two germline ends. Germline assignment: CDR1 MNHEY and CDR2 SVGAGI. The CDR3 coding sequence is TGTGCCAGCAGTTACTCGACGGCTGTGAACACTGAAGCTTTCTTT. Translation gives CASSYSTAVNTEAFF.

V usage is TRBV20-1 and J usage is TRBJ2-7; either TRBD1 or TRBD2 may fit D (5 bases each). V dropped 7 bases and J dropped 6 bases, with 13 bases sitting between them. This CDR3 is built from 11 residues. The V gene's germline CDR1 is DFQATT and CDR2 SNEGSKA (reference sequence). DNA for the CDR3: TGCAGTGTCCTCTTCGGGGCCGAGCAGTACTTC. Translating it yields CSVLFGAEQYF.

Only one count was recorded for this clone. This chain connects TRBV19 to TRBJ2-7; 8 nucleotides agree with TRBD1. Germline CDR1 is LNHDA and CDR2 is SQIVND (reference sequence). The CDR3 has 15 amino acids. V lost 4 bases, J lost 4 bases, and 9 bases stayed unmatched. CDR3 loop: CASSTTTGVTYEQYF. The CDR3 coding sequence is TGTGCCAGTAGTACCACGACAGGGGTGACTTACGAGCAGTACTTC.

The V and J genes are TRBV5-8 and TRBJ2-1, with a possible D match to TRBD2 (6 bases). The CDR3 is 15 residues long. V shed 1 base and J shed 0 bases, with 8 bases lying between them. Germline assignment: CDR1 SGHTS and CDR2 YDEGEE. This chain's CDR3 is CASSLLGSSYNEQFF. The CDR3 DNA reads as TGTGCCAGCAGCTTGCTCGGGAGCTCCTACAATGAGCAGTTCTTC.

The rearrangement links TRBV28 to TRBJ2-7; 7 bases align to TRBD1. This CDR3 is 14 amino acids long. V was pared by 2 bases and J by 3 bases, with 4 bases of the junction left unmatched. Germline V gene sequence: CDR1 MDHEN, CDR2 SYDVKM. The CDR3, as DNA: TGTGCCAGCAGTTTAAATCGACAGGGCTACGAGCAGTACTTC. Amino acids: CASSLNRQGYEQYF.

The gene calls are TRBV27 and TRBJ2-7; 8 positions match TRBD1. Germline V lookup: CDR1 MNHEY, CDR2 SMNVEV (reference sequence). The CDR3 has 15 amino acids. J was trimmed by 6 bases and V by 0 bases; bases with no gene match: 7. CDR3 loop: CASSLSIPRGPEQYF. The CDR3 DNA sequence: TGTGCCAGCAGTTTATCGATACCCAGGGGGCCCGAGCAGTACTTC.

In nucleotides, the CDR3 is TGTGCCACCCTGGGGTCGATCGGGGAGCTGTTTTTT. Translated: CATLGSIGELFF. The gene calls are TRBV7-8 and TRBJ2-2; D unresolved. The germline CDR1 and CDR2 sequences are SGHVS and FQNEAQ. V was clipped by 10 bases and J by 7 bases, with 13 bases between them. The CDR3 sequence is 12 residues long. Combining the CDR3 with reference TRBV7-8 and TRBJ2-2 gives the whole variable domain GAGVSQSPRYKVAKRGQDVALRCDPISGHVSLFWYQQALGQGPEFLTYFQNEAQLDKSGLPSDRFFAERPEGSVSTLKIQRTQQEDSAVYLCATLGSIGELFFGEGSRLTVL.